This T cell receptor beta chain was recorded in a study of blood T cell repertoires in COVID-19. Looking at the study overall: Collection of acute and convalescent COVID-19 samples took place in the United States, Italy and Spain. From T cells, B-cell-depleted T cells, or PBMCs came the material, which was cDNA or gDNA.

In the source study's methods: Nucleated cell number was recorded as an estimate derived from reference gene primer amplification. Sequenced by immunoSEQ multiplex PCR; TCRdb stores in-frame clones only, minus some. The V and J calls and clone size were taken over from that table, and D and trimming were inferred from the DNA. The top ten clones hold 3.4% of a sample with 250,000 or so clones, around 84% of them seen once. The germline CDR1 and CDR2 sequences are DFQATT and SNEGSKA (reference sequence). The CDR3 is 15 amino acids. The J segment lost 2 bases and the V segment lost 3 bases, leaving 8 bases of the junction unmatched.

V gene TRBV20-1 combines with J gene TRBJ1-2, with 8 positions matching TRBD1. The sample taken for sequencing was peripheral blood. The sequence was collected from a woman aged 18-29 years with acute or convalescent COVID-19. The CDR3 DNA is TGCAGTGCTAGTCCCCCGGACAGGGAGAACTATGGCTACACCTTC. It is translated as CSASPPDRENYGYTF.